The rows below give T cell receptor beta chains drawn from one sample of a study of blood T cell repertoires in COVID-19. TCRdb's copy holds only in-frame clones and misses some; the assay was immunoSEQ multiplex PCR. The sample includes 140,000 to 150,000 clones, about 88% of them seen just once. The source material was peripheral blood. These receptors all stem from a human donor with acute or convalescent COVID-19. The donor label of this sample is uncertain. CDR3s include the opening cysteine and the closing phenylalanine or tryptophan. D genes are given only for firm matches. A row's size may be missing; if present it is once, few, many or a size class.

d_gene	v_gene	j_gene	abundance	CDR3nt	CDR3aa
TRBD2	TRBV7-8	TRBJ2-1	NA	TGTGCCAGCAGCCACGGACTAGCGGGACCAAATGAGCAGTTCTTC	CASSHGLAGPNEQFF
NA	TRBV28	TRBJ1-1	NA	TGTGCCAGCAGTCGGGGACTCGCGAACACTGAAGCTTTCTTT	CASSRGLANTEAFF
NA	TRBV12-3/TRBV12-4	TRBJ1-3	NA	TGTGCCAGCAGTGAGGGCCCACGAATCACCATATATTTT	CASSEGPRITIYF
TRBD1	TRBV11-2	TRBJ1-2	NA	TGTGCCAGCAGCCGACCGGGACAGGGTGGGGATGGCTACACCTTC	CASSRPGQGGDGYTF
TRBD2	TRBV6-6	TRBJ2-2	NA	TGTGCCAGCAGTCCCCTCTGGACTAGCGGGGGGTTCGGGGAGCTGTTTTTT	CASSPLWTSGGFGELFF
NA	TRBV30	TRBJ1-5	NA	TGTGCCTGGAGTGTGAAAGCGGATCAGCCCCAGCATTTT	CAWSVKADQPQHF
NA	TRBV7-8	TRBJ2-1	few	TGTGCCAGCACCACGAGCTCCTACAATGAGCAGTTCTTC	CASTTSSYNEQFF
TRBD2	TRBV29-1	TRBJ2-2	NA	TGCAGCGTTGTTTCCGGGGGGGCCGTCACCGGGGAGCTGTTTTTT	CSVVSGGAVTGELFF
TRBD1	TRBV5-1	TRBJ1-2	NA	TGCGCCAGCAGCTTGGGGCCTTCGGGACAGGGGGTTTGGTATGGCTACACCTTC	CASSLGPSGQGVWYGYTF
NA	TRBV7-9	TRBJ2-1	NA	TGTGCCAGCAGCTTAGTTCTCGGGGGTGAGCAGTTCTTC	CASSLVLGGEQFF
NA	TRBV6-5	TRBJ2-2	NA	TGTGCCAGCAGATCCTGGGAGACCGTCGGGGAGCTGTTTTTT	CASRSWETVGELFF
TRBD1	TRBV24-1	TRBJ2-1	once	TGTGCCACCAGTGAATCCAGGGGGCGCGTCGATGAGCAGTTCTTC	CATSESRGRVDEQFF
NA	TRBV24-1	TRBJ2-5	NA	TGTGCCACCAGTGACCCCGACAGGTACCAAGAGACCCAGTACTTC	CATSDPDRYQETQYF